The 21 T cell receptor beta chains below all came from one sample that was sequenced in a study of blood T cells in healthy people across ages. It was with a sample-barcoded 5' primer and a J-beta primer mix that a second PCR of roughly 7 to 12 cycles was run. TCRdb independently ran MiXCR on the 5' RACE reads; one entry per CDR3 protein. The sample has about 1,500,000 distinct CDR3 sequences, 28% seen once. Sequencing was done on a sample of blood. These receptors all come from a woman aged 25-40 years in good health.

In its sample, this clonotype was seen many times. This rearrangement joins TRBV4-3 to TRBJ1-2; the match to TRBD1 covers 8 bases. From germline, CDR1 is LGHNA and CDR2 YSLEER. This CDR3 is built from 15 residues. Trimming removed 3 bases from V and 4 bases from J; junction bases left unmatched: 7. The CDR3 region is CASSQADRASYGYTF. As DNA, the CDR3 is TGCGCCAGCAGCCAGGCGGACAGGGCGTCCTATGGCTACACCTTC.

This clonotype was picked up many times. The chain couples TRBV20-1 to TRBJ2-5; weak D call: TRBD2 (7 bases). The CDR3 totals 14 residues. The germline V gene has CDR1 DFQATT and CDR2 SNEGSKA (reference sequence). V lost 0 bases and J 7 bases, leaving 15 bases between the germline ends. CDR3 residues: CSARDYTGRGTQYF. DNA of the CDR3: TGCAGTGCTAGAGATTATACAGGGAGGGGGACCCAGTACTTC.

On this clonotype itself: A much larger clone lies one base from this, so it may be a read error. J is TRBJ2-7 and V is TRBV28, with 10 bases identical to TRBD2. Germline V gene data show CDR1 as MDHEN and CDR2 as SYDVKM. V trimming: 4 bases; J trimming: 5 bases; junction bases outside the gene matches: 14. The CDR3 runs to 17 residues. The CDR3 sequence is CASSSILGLAELHEQYF. DNA of the CDR3: TGTGCCAGCAGTTCGATCCTTGGACTAGCGGAGCTCCACGAGCAGTACTTC.

The genes are TRBV19 and TRBJ2-6; D is perhaps TRBD1 or TRBD2 (5 bases each). Per germline, CDR1 LNHDA and CDR2 SQIVND (reference sequence). The length of the CDR3 is 15 residues. V was clipped by 7 bases and J by 0 bases, with 10 bases between them. CDR3 residues: CASNKGTSGANVLTF. The CDR3 nucleotides read TGTGCCAGTAATAAGGGGACCTCTGGGGCCAACGTCCTGACTTTC.

This chain joins TRBV20-1 and TRBJ2-3; TRBD1 matches at 7 bases. The J segment lost 7 bases and the V segment lost 6 bases, leaving 16 bases of the junction unmatched. CDR3 length: 15 amino acids. CDR1 is DFQATT and CDR2 is SNEGSKA in the germline V gene (reference sequence). The CDR3 is CSALTGAGSGYTQYF. The CDR3 nucleotides read TGCAGTGCACTTACAGGGGCCGGGTCCGGATATACGCAGTATTTT.

This sequence joins TRBV7-2 and TRBJ2-7; D possibly corresponds to TRBD2 (6 bases). There are 14 residues in the CDR3. V was cut by 5 bases and J by 3 bases, with 14 bases left in between. Germline values: CDR1 SGHTA, CDR2 FQGNSA. This CDR3 reads CASSVSVSGYEQYF. The CDR3 region has the DNA TGTGCCAGCAGCGTTAGTGTTAGCGGCTACGAGCAGTACTTC.

Here the CDR3 reads CASSESWYNEQFF. CDR3 nucleotides: TGTGCCAGCAGCGAGAGCTGGTACAATGAGCAGTTCTTC. The chain has TRBV9 and TRBJ2-1; D is unresolved. Deletions cut 3 bases from V and 4 bases from J, with 8 bases between. CDR3 size: 13 residues. Germline CDR1 is SGDLS and CDR2 is YYNGEE.

This clonotype was observed a handful of times. CDR3 sequence: CASRTTRRTVTSYEQYF. The DNA of the CDR3 is TGTGCCAGCAGAACCACTCGGAGGACAGTTACATCCTACGAGCAGTACTTC. The chain links TRBV7-3 to TRBJ2-7, with D perhaps TRBD1 (6 bases). The V gene lost 6 bases and the J gene lost 1 base, with 22 bases spanning the gap. Germline values: CDR1 SGHTA, CDR2 FQGTGA. The CDR3 totals 17 residues.

This clonotype was recorded a few times. The J gene is TRBJ1-2, the V gene TRBV7-9; 7 positions match TRBD1. Looked up from germline, CDR1 is SEHNR and CDR2 is FQNEAQ (reference sequence). This CDR3 has 16 residues. V lost 0 bases to trimming and J lost 8 bases; unmatched junction nucleotides: 12. CDR3 in amino acids: CASSLAGGQPHWGYTF. The CDR3 DNA is TGTGCCAGCAGCTTAGCGGGGGGACAGCCCCACTGGGGCTACACCTTC.

This clonotype has more than one count but fewer than ten. The chain links TRBV20-1 to TRBJ2-7, with 7 bases fitting TRBD1. The CDR3 length is 14 residues. The ends lost 1 base at V and 2 bases at J; junction bases unmatched: 5. CDR1 is DFQATT and CDR2 is SNEGSKA in the germline V gene (reference sequence). The CDR3 DNA reads as TGCAGTGCTAGAGGCCGGGACAGTGCCTACGAGCAGTACTTC. As protein: CSARGRDSAYEQYF.

This clonotype was seen at least ten times. V and J are TRBV6-5 and TRBJ2-6; no definite D call. The CDR3 runs 15 residues. Trimming stripped 0 bases from V and 0 bases from J, with 3 bases between. From germline, CDR1 is MNHEY and CDR2 SVGAGI. The CDR3 spells CASSYSLSGANVLTF. The CDR3 DNA sequence: TGTGCCAGCAGTTACTCACTCTCTGGGGCCAACGTCCTGACTTTC.

This clonotype was seen a few times. The rearrangement links TRBV20-1 to TRBJ2-1; D is possibly TRBD1 (5 bases). The germline V and J ends were trimmed by 7 bases and 5 bases, with 12 bases remaining between them. The CDR3 runs to 12 residues. Germline V gene lookup returns CDR1 DFQATT and CDR2 SNEGSKA (reference sequence). Here the CDR3 reads CSVPKGNNEQFF. CDR3 DNA: TGCAGTGTCCCAAAGGGGAACAATGAGCAGTTCTTC.

V is TRBV7-2 and J is TRBJ2-1; 9 bases agree with TRBD1. Germline V gene lookup returns CDR1 SGHTA and CDR2 FQGNSA. This CDR3 has 14 residues. The V and J ends lost 8 bases and 5 bases, in that order; junction bases with no gene match: 7. The CDR3 DNA follows: TGTGCCAGCCGATCCGGGACAGGGCACAATGAGCAGTTCTTC. Translated, it gives CASRSGTGHNEQFF.

This clonotype has more than one count but fewer than ten. The V gene is TRBV4-1, the J gene TRBJ2-6, with 7 bases matching TRBD2. The CDR3 is 18 residues long. CDR1 is MGHRA, CDR2 YSYEKL, per germline. The trim removed 2 bases at V and 4 bases at J, leaving 11 bases unmatched. CDR3 amino acids: CASSQLPWEGRGANVLTF. For the CDR3, the DNA is TGCGCCAGCAGCCAACTCCCCTGGGAGGGGCGGGGGGCCAACGTCCTGACTTTC.

This clonotype was recorded a few times. V usage is TRBV29-1 and J usage is TRBJ1-5, with D hard to call. This CDR3 spans 14 amino acids. Trimming removed 5 bases from V and 0 bases from J, with 11 bases in between. The germline CDR1 and CDR2 sequences are SQVTM and ANQGSEA. The CDR3 coding sequence is TGCAGCGTTACGACGGAAAATAGCAATCAGCCCCAGCATTTT. It codes for CSVTTENSNQPQHF.

This clonotype has ten or more counts. CDR3 in amino acids: CASSLDWESYNEQFF. The DNA for the CDR3 is TGCGCCAGCAGCCTGGACTGGGAGTCCTACAATGAGCAGTTCTTC. This chain connects TRBV5-1 to TRBJ2-1; tentative D call: TRBD2 (5 bases). The CDR3 runs to 15 residues. V shed 4 bases and J shed 1 base, with 12 bases lying between them. CDR1 and CDR2 from the germline V gene are SGHRS and YFSETQ.

The rearrangement joins TRBV4-1 to TRBJ2-3, with D hard to call. The germline V and J ends were trimmed by 2 bases and 9 bases, with 15 bases remaining between them. CDR1 and CDR2 from the germline V gene are MGHRA and YSYEKL. The CDR3 length is 14 residues. CDR3 nucleotide sequence: TGCGCCAGCAGCCAATCGGTCGGGCTGGGGACGCAGTATTTT. This gives the protein CASSQSVGLGTQYF.

The rearrangement links TRBV12-3 or TRBV12-4 to TRBJ1-4; no clear D gene. The CDR3 is made up of 12 amino acids. Deletions cut 4 bases from V and 7 bases from J, with 7 bases between. The CDR3 DNA reads as TGTGCCAGCAGTTCGAGGAGTGAAAAACTGTTTTTT. Translated: CASSSRSEKLFF.

This clonotype was counted many times. The V gene is TRBV11-1, the J gene TRBJ1-2, with D maybe TRBD1 (5 bases). The ends were cut back, 2 bases at V and 8 bases at J, with 18 bases in the middle. The CDR3 contains 15 residues. Germline V CDR1 and CDR2: SGHAT, FQDESV (reference sequence). CDR3 loop: CASSLSSPGVEGYTF. The CDR3 region has the DNA TGTGCCAGCAGCTTATCTTCTCCGGGGGTCGAGGGCTACACCTTC.

V and J are TRBV6-6 and TRBJ1-6, with TRBD1 identical over 9 bases. The germline V gene has CDR1 MNHNY and CDR2 SVGAGI (reference sequence). J gave up 10 bases and V 4 bases, and 5 bases lay outside the gene matches. CDR3 length equals 14 residues. The CDR3 region is CASSFGTGSSPLHF. CDR3 DNA: TGTGCCAGCAGTTTCGGGACAGGGAGCTCACCCCTCCACTTT.

V and J are TRBV29-1 and TRBJ1-2; no clear D. There are 11 residues in the CDR3. The V end was cut by 8 bases, the J end by 4 bases, with 11 bases between. The V gene's germline CDR1 is SQVTM and CDR2 ANQGSEA. The CDR3 DNA follows: TGCAGCATTGTGGTATCCTATGGCTACACCTTC. Translated, it gives CSIVVSYGYTF.